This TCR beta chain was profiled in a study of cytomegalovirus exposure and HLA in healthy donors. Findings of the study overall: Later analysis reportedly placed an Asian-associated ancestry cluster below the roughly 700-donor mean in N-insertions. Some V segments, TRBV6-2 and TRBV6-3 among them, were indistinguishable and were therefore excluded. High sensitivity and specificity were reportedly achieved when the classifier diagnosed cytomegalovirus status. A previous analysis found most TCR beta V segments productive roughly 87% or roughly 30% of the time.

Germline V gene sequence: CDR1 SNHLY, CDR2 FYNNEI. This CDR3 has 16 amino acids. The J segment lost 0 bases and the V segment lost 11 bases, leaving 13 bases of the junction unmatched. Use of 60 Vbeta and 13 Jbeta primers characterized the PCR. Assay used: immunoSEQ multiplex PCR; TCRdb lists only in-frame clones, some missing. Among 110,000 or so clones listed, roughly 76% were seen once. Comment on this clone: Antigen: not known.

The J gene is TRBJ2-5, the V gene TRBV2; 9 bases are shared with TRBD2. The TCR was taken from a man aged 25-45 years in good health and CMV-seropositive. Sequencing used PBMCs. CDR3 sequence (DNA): TGTGCCGGAGGTTATTCTAGCGGGGACAACCAAGAGACCCAGTACTTC. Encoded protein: CAGGYSSGDNQETQYF.